This T cell receptor (beta chain) was observed in a study of post-analysis software for immune sequencing data. The study, taken as a whole, reports: Patients carried 4 or 5 TRBV segments more frequently than controls did, and TRBV5-6, TRBV5-1 and TRBV20-1 were among them.

As for this clonotype: The antigen is unknown.

CDR1 is DFQATT and CDR2 is SNEGSKA in the germline V gene (reference sequence). The V end lost 1 base, the J end lost 5 bases, and 23 bases lay between the germline ends. CDR3 length: 17 amino acids. Built from TCR beta cDNA, the libraries had unique molecular identifiers in them. TCRdb re-called the PCR reads with MiXCR, one entry per CDR3 protein. Among approximately 460,000 distinct CDR3 sequences listed, around 40% were seen once. The source is a girl aged 10 to 17 with multiple sclerosis. The rearrangement links TRBV20-1 to TRBJ1-1; D is possibly TRBD1 (6 bases). Sequenced material: blood. The CDR3 sequence is CSARATEPQGGGTEAFF. CDR3 coding DNA: TGCAGTGCTAGAGCAACCGAACCACAGGGTGGGGGTACTGAAGCTTTCTTT.